This record concerns one T cell receptor (beta chain) sequence. The entry originates in a study of OX40 agonist ivuxolimab in advanced cancers. Assay used: immunoSEQ multiplex PCR; TCRdb lists only in-frame clones, some missing. The sample lists about 61,000 clones; under 85% were seen once. In germline, CDR1 is SGHNT, CDR2 YENEEA. Trimming left V 10 bases short and J 7 bases short, with 16 bases between. The CDR3 length is 13 residues. The receptor comes from an adult with an advanced solid tumor such as melanoma, head and neck, liver or kidney cancer. The chain is built from TRBV11-3 and TRBJ1-4, with D perhaps TRBD1 (6 bases). The sequencing used CD4+ or CD8+ T cells sorted from blood, collected in a trial of the OX40 agonist ivuxolimab. Here the CDR3 reads CATRGTRTEKLFF. The CDR3 DNA sequence: TGTGCCACCCGCGGGACACGGACTGAAAAACTGTTTTTT.